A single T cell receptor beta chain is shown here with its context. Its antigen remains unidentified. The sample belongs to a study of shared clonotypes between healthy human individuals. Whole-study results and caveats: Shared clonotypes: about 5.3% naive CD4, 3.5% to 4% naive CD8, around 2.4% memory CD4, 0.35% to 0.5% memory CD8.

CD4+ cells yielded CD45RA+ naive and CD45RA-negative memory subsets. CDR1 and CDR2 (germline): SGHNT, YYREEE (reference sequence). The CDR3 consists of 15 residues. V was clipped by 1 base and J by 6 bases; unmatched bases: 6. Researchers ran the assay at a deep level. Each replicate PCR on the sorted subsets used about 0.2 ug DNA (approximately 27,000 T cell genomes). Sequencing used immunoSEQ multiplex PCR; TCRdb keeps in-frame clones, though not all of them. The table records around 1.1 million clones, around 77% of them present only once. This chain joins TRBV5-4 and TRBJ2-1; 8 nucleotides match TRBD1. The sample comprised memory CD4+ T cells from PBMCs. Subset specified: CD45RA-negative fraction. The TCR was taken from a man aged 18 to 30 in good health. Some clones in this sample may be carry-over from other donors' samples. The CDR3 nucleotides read TGTGCCAGCAGCTTGACGCAGGGGGCTGGCAATGAGCAGTTCTTC. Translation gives CASSLTQGAGNEQFF.